These 5 T cell receptor beta chains were all obtained from the same sample, sequenced in a study of T cells in tuberculosis. Sequenced by immunoSEQ multiplex PCR; TCRdb stores in-frame clones only, minus some. Of 55,000 to 60,000 clones listed, around 90% are singletons. Sorting used thawed, overnight-rested PBMC stained with anti-CD3, a viability dye and GMM-loaded CD1B tetramer. C32 glucose monomycolate from Rhodococcus equi was loaded onto the CD1B tetramers. The sample comprised CD1b-GMM tetramer-negative cells sorted from PBMCs. These receptors originate from an adult woman with latent tuberculosis.

The chain links TRBV30 to TRBJ1-3, with D possibly matching TRBD1 (6 bases). V was shortened by 0 bases and J by 4 bases, with 7 bases between the two germline ends. The CDR3 length is 13 residues. The germline V gene has CDR1 GTSNPN and CDR2 SVGIG (reference sequence). DNA of the CDR3: TGTGCCTGGAGTGTGGACAGAGGAAACACCATATATTTT. This encodes CAWSVDRGNTIYF.

This sequence joins TRBV5-6 and TRBJ2-5, with a tentative D call TRBD1 (5 bases). With 5 bases removed from V and 1 base from J, the gap between germline ends came to 12 bases. Per germline, CDR1 SGHDT and CDR2 YYEEEE. CDR3 length: 14 residues. As DNA, the CDR3 is TGTGCCAGCAGGCCTACAGGACCCCAAGAGACCCAGTACTTC. It encodes CASRPTGPQETQYF.

This clone appeared a single time. The chain joins TRBV15 to TRBJ1-2, with D hard to call. Germline CDR1 reads LNHNV; CDR2 reads YYDKDF (reference sequence). The V end lost 1 base, the J end lost 5 bases, and 8 bases lay between the germline ends. This CDR3 contains 13 residues. The CDR3 loop reads CATSRGEGYGYTF. In nucleotides, the CDR3 is TGTGCCACCAGCAGAGGAGAGGGATATGGCTACACCTTC.

This clone came up once. CDR3 protein: CASSLGGAQPQHF. The CDR3 DNA reads TGTGCCAGCAGCTTAGGAGGGGCTCAGCCCCAGCATTTT. The chain couples TRBV13 to TRBJ1-5, with D possibly being TRBD1 (5 bases). This CDR3 contains 13 residues. The germline CDR1 and CDR2 sequences are PRHDT and FYEKMQ (reference sequence). Trimming cost V 0 bases and J 6 bases, with 6 bases left between them.

This chain joins TRBV7-9 and TRBJ2-7, with no clear D. Germline-derived CDR1 and CDR2 are SEHNR and FQNEAQ (reference sequence). CDR3 size: 14 residues. The germline V and J ends were trimmed by 1 base and 0 bases, with 7 bases remaining between them. The CDR3 coding sequence is TGTGCCAGCAGCTTAGTCCCAGGCTCCTACGAGCAGTACTTC. Its protein product is CASSLVPGSYEQYF.